The source of this T cell receptor (beta chain) is a study of human T cells and chemical hapten exposure. Germline CDR1 and CDR2: MNHEY and SVGAGI. This CDR3 has 11 residues. V lost 2 bases and J lost 8, with 6 bases in between. Concerning this clonotype: The antigen is undetermined.

It was the library that attached unique molecular identifiers to individual cDNA molecules. MiXCR, run by TCRdb on the 5' RACE reads, gives a single entry per CDR3 protein. Among approximately 110,000 distinct CDR3 sequences, approximately 20% were seen once, and the ten largest hold around 2.8%. Findings of the study overall: TCRs at high frequency, those above 1 in 1000, did not change with DPC sensitization.

Whole blood that had not been fractionated was the source of extracted total RNA. The TCR originated in a human donor in good health. This chain links TRBV6-5 with TRBJ1-1, with unresolved D. CDR3 residues: CASSYQKEAFF. The CDR3 region has the DNA TGTGCCAGCAGTTACCAAAAAGAAGCTTTCTTT.